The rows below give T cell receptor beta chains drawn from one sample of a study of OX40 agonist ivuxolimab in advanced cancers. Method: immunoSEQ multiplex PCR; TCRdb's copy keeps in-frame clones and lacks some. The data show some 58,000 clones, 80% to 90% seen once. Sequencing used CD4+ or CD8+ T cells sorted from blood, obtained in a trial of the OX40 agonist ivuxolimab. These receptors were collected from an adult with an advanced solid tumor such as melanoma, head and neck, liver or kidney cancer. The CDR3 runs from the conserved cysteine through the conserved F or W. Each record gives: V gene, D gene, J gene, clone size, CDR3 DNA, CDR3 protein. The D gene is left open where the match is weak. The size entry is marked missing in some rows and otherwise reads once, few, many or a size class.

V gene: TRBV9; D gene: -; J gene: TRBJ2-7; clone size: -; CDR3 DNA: TGTGCCAGCAGCGTAGCCCCGACGAGTTCCTACGAGCAGTACTTC; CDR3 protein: CASSVAPTSSYEQYF
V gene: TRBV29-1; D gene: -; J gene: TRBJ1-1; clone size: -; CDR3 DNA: TGCAGCGTTAAAGGGGCTGAAGCTTTCTTT; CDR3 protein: CSVKGAEAFF
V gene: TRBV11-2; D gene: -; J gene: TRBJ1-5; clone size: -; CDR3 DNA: TGTGCCAGCAGCCACCCAGGTGAGGGCAATCAGCCCCAGCATTTT; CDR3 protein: CASSHPGEGNQPQHF
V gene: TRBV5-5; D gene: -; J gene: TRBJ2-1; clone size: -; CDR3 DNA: TGTGCCAGCAGCTTGTTAGACTACAATGAGCAGTTCTTC; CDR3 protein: CASSLLDYNEQFF
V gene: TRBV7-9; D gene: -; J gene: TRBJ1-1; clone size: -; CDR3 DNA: TGTGCCAGCAGCCCGCCTGTCGCCTTGAACACTGAAGCTTTCTTT; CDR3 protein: CASSPPVALNTEAFF
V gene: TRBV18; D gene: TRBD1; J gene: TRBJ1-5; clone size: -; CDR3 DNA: TGTGCCAGCTCCCGGGACAGGCTTCAGCCCCAGCATTTT; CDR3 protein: CASSRDRLQPQHF
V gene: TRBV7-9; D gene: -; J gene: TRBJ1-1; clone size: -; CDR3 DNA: TGTGCCAGCAGCTTCGGGGCCTCACGGACTGAAGCTTTCTTT; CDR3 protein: CASSFGASRTEAFF
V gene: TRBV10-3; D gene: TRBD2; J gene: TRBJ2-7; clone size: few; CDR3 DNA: TGTGCCATCAGTGATAGGACTAGCGGCTACGAGCAGTACTTC; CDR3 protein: CAISDRTSGYEQYF
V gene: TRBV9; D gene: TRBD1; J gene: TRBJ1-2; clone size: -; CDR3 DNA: TGTGCCAGCAGCGTAGGACAGGGATCATACTATGGCTACACCTTC; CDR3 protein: CASSVGQGSYYGYTF
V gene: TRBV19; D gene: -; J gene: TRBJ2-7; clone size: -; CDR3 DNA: TGTGCCAGTAGTCGCTCGTTTGCGGGCTACGAGCAGTACTTC; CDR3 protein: CASSRSFAGYEQYF
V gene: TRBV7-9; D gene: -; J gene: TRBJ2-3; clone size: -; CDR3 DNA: TGTGCCAGCAGCCCCGCCTGGAGAGATACGCAGTATTTT; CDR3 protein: CASSPAWRDTQYF
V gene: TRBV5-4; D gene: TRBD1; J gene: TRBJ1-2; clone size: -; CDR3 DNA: TGTGCCAGCAGCTCTGGGACAGGGGGAATCTATGGCTACACCTTC; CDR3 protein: CASSSGTGGIYGYTF
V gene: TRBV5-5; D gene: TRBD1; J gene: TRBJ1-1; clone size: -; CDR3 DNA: TGTGCCAGCAGCCCAAGGACAGGGTGGACTGAAGCTTTCTTT; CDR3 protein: CASSPRTGWTEAFF
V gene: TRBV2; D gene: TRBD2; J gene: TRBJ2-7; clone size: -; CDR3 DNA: TGTGCCAGCAGTCACCTAGCGGGAGAGGGCGAGCAGTACTTC; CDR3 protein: CASSHLAGEGEQYF
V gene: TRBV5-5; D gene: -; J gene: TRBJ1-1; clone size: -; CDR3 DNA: TGTGCCAGCAGCAAAGGACAGTCAATTGAAGCTTTCTTT; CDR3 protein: CASSKGQSIEAFF
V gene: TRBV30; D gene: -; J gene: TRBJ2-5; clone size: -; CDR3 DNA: TGTGCCTGGAGTGTGCTGGCGGCCGCGACCCAGTACTTC; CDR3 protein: CAWSVLAAATQYF
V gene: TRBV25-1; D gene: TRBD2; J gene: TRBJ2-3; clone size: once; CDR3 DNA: TGTGCCAGCAGTGCTAGCGGGAGTGTAGATACGCAGTATTTT; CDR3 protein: CASSASGSVDTQYF
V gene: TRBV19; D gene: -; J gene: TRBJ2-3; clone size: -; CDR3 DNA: TGTGCCAGTAGTATGAACAGGGGAGGAACAGATACGCAGTATTTT; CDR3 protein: CASSMNRGGTDTQYF
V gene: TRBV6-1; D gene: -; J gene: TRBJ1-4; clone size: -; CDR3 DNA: TGTGCCAGCACAGGACCTAATGAAAAACTGTTTTTT; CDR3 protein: CASTGPNEKLFF
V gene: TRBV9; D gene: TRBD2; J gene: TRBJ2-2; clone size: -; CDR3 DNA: TGTGCCAGCAGCGTGGATAGCGGGAGCAACGGGGAGCTGTTTTTT; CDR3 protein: CASSVDSGSNGELFF
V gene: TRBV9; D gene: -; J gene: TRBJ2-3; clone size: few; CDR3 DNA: TGTGCCAGCACCCGGGACTCCTGGCCAGATACGCAGTATTTT; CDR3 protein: CASTRDSWPDTQYF
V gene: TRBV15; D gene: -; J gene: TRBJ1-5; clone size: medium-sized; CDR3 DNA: TGTGCCACCAGCAGGGCAGTTTATAGCAATCAGCCCCAGCATTTT; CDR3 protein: CATSRAVYSNQPQHF
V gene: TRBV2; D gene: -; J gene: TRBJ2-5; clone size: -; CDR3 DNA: TGTGCCAGCAGTGACAGGGTAGTTAAAGAGACCCAGTACTTC; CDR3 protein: CASSDRVVKETQYF
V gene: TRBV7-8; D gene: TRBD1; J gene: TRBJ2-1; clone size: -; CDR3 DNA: TGTGCCAGCAGCCCACAGGGGGCTTCCTACAATGAGCAGTTCTTC; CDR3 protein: CASSPQGASYNEQFF
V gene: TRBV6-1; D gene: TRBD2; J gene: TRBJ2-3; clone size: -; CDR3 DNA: TGTGCCAGCAGGGCGACTAGCGGGAGTTGGGATACGCAGTATTTT; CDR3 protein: CASRATSGSWDTQYF
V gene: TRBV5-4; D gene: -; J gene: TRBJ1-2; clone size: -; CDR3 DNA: TGTGCCAGCAGCTCTGAATCGAGAGGGCGCTATGGCTACACCTTC; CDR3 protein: CASSSESRGRYGYTF
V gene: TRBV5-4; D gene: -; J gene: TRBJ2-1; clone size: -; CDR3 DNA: TGTGCCAGCAGCTTGGCGAGTGGGGAGGGGGGCAATGAGCAGTTCTTC; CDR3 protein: CASSLASGEGGNEQFF
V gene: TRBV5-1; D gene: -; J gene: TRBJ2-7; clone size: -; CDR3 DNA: TGCGCCAGCAGCTTGGATGGGGTTTCGAGCGAGCAGTACTTC; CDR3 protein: CASSLDGVSSEQYF
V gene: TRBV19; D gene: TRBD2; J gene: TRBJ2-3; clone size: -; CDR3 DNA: TGTGCCAGTAGTGTCAGCGGGATTGAGCCAGATACGCAGTATTTT; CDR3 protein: CASSVSGIEPDTQYF
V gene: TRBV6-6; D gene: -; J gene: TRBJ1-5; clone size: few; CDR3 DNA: TGTGCCAGCAGTCCGGAGACTCCGAGGGTGACCCAGCATTTT; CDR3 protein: CASSPETPRVTQHF
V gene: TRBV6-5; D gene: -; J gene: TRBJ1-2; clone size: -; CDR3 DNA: TGTGCCAGCAGTTACAGGCGCCCCTTTAATGGCTACACCTTC; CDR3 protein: CASSYRRPFNGYTF
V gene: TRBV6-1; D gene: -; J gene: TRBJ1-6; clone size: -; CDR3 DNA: TGTGCCAGCAGTGAATTAACCTTAAAACCCCTCCACTTT; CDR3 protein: CASSELTLKPLHF
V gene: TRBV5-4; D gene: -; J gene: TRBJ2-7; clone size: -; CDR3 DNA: TGTGCCAGCAGCCAACCAAGGGACACTCTCTACGAGCAGTACTTC; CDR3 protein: CASSQPRDTLYEQYF
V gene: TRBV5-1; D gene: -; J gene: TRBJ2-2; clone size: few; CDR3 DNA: TGCGCCAGCAGGGGCATGGCGAACACCGGGGAGCTGTTTTTT; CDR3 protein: CASRGMANTGELFF
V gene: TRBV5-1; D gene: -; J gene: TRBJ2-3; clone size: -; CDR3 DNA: TGCGCCAGCAGTCTGGGGGCCACCACAGATACGCAGTATTTT; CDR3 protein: CASSLGATTDTQYF
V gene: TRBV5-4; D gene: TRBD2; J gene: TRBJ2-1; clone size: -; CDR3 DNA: TGTGCCAGCAGTAACTGGGCGGGGGACAATGAGCAGTTCTTC; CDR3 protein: CASSNWAGDNEQFF
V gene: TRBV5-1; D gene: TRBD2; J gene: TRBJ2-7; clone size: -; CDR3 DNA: TGCGCCAGCAGCCAACAACCCGGGGGGGGGCAGTACTTC; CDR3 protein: CASSQQPGGGQYF
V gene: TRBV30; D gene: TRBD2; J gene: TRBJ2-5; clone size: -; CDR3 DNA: TGTGCCTGGAGTGTAGCCGGGGGGGAGACCCAGTACTTC; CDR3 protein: CAWSVAGGETQYF
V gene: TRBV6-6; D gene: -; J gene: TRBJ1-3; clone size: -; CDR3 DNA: TGTGCCAGCAGTCCACCTGGGGGAAACACCATATATTTT; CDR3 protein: CASSPPGGNTIYF
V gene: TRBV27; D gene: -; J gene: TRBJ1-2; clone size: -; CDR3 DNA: TGTGCCAGCAGTTTATGGTCAGGCTATGGCTACACCTTC; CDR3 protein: CASSLWSGYGYTF
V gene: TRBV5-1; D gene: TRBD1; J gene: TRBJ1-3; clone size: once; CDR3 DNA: TGCGCCAGCAGCTTGGAGGGACAGGGATTAAACACCATATATTTT; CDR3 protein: CASSLEGQGLNTIYF
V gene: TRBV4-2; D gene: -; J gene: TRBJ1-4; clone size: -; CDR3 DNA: TGTGCCAGCAGCCAAGATGGGGGACTCTCAACTAATGAAAAACTGTTTTTT; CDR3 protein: CASSQDGGLSTNEKLFF
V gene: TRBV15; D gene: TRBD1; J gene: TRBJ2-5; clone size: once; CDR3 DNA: TGTGCCACCAGCAGAGATGAACAGGGGCCGACCCAGTACTTC; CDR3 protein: CATSRDEQGPTQYF
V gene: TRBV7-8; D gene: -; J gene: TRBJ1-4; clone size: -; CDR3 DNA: TGTGCCAGCAGCTTAGGGACGGCCAATGAAAAACTGTTTTTT; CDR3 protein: CASSLGTANEKLFF
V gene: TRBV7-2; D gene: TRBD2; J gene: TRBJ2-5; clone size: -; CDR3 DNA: TGTGCCAGCAGCTTTAGCGGGAGTTGGGAGACCCAGTACTTC; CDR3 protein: CASSFSGSWETQYF
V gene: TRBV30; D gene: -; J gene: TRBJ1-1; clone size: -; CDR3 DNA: TGTGCCTGGAGTACCGACATCGGGGTCACTGAAGCTTTCTTT; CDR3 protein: CAWSTDIGVTEAFF
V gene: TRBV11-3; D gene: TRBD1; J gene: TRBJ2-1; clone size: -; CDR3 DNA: TGTGCCAGCAGCCGGACGGGACAGGGGTGGAATGAGCAGTTCTTC; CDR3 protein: CASSRTGQGWNEQFF
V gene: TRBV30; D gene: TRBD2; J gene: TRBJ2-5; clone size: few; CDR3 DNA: TGTGCCTGGAGTCTATTCGGACTAGCGGGGACCCTTCAAGAGACCCAGTACTTC; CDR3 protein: CAWSLFGLAGTLQETQYF
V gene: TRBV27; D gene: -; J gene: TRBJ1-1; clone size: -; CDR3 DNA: TGTGCCAGCAGTATTTTTCCGGGCTTTCACGAAGCTTTCTTT; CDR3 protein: CASSIFPGFHEAFF
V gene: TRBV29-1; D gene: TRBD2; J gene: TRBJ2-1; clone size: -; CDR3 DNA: TGCAGCGCGGGACTAGCGAATGAGCAGTTCTTC; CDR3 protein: CSAGLANEQFF
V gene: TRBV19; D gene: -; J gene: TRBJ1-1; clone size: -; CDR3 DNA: TGTGCCAGTTCCTTTCAGGGTGGAAACACTGAAGCTTTCTTT; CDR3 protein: CASSFQGGNTEAFF
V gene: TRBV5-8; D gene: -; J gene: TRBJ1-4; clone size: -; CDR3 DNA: TGTGCCAGCAGCTTGGGCAGGGGAGGTGAAAAACTGTTTTTT; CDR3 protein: CASSLGRGGEKLFF
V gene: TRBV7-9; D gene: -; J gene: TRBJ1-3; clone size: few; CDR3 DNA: TGTGCCAGCAGCTCTGCAGGATCATACTCTGGAAACACCATATATTTT; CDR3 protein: CASSSAGSYSGNTIYF